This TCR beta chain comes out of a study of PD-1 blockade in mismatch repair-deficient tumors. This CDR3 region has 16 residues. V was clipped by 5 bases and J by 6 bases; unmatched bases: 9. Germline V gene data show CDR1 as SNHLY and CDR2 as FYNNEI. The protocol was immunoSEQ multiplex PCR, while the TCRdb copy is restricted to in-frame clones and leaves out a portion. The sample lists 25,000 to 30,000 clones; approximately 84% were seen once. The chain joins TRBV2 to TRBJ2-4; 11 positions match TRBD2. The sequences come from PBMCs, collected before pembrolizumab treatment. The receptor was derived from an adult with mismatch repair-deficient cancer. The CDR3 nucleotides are TGTGCCAGCAGTTTTAGCGGGAGGGGTTCCGGAAACATTCAGTACTTC. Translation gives CASSFSGRGSGNIQYF.